The 30 T cell receptor beta chains given below trace back to one sample, sequenced in a study of T cell responses to AZD1222 COVID-19 vaccine. Assay used: immunoSEQ multiplex PCR; TCRdb lists only in-frame clones, some missing. The sample holds approximately 110,000 clones, roughly 90% seen once. Sequencing was performed on peripheral blood, taken on day 0 of AZD1222 vaccination. The receptors stem from an adult in good health.

V usage is TRBV7-3 and J usage is TRBJ2-5, with 8 bases matching TRBD1. The germline CDR1 and CDR2 sequences are SGHTA and FQGTGA. J gave up 2 bases and V 5 bases, and 7 bases lay outside the gene matches. The CDR3 spans 15 residues. In DNA form, the CDR3 reads TGTGCCAGCAGCAGACAGGGGAGAGGGCAAGAGACCCAGTACTTC. Amino acids: CASSRQGRGQETQYF.

This sequence joins TRBV19 and TRBJ1-1; a possible D gene is TRBD1 (5 bases). V dropped 7 bases and J dropped 1 base, with 10 bases sitting between them. CDR1 is LNHDA, CDR2 SQIVND, per germline (reference sequence). CDR3 size: 13 residues. CDR3 sequence reads: CASNHRKNTEAFF. The CDR3, as DNA: TGTGCCAGTAATCACAGGAAGAACACTGAAGCTTTCTTT.

This rearrangement joins TRBV7-3 to TRBJ2-1; D not resolved. Trimming removed 0 bases at V and 3 bases at J, with 3 bases between. The CDR3 consists of 13 residues. Germline V lookup: CDR1 SGHTA, CDR2 FQGTGA. CDR3 region: CASSLTSYNEQFF. In DNA, the CDR3 is TGTGCCAGCAGCTTAACCAGCTACAATGAGCAGTTCTTC. The whole variable domain, filled in from reference TRBV7-3 and TRBJ2-1, reads GAGVSQTPSNKVTEKGKYVELRCDPISGHTALYWYRQSLGQGPEFLIYFQGTGAADDSGLPNDRFFAVRPEGSVSTLKIQRTERGDSAVYLCASSLTSYNEQFFGPGTRLTVL.

The chain uses TRBV7-9 and TRBJ2-1; D remains unclear. In germline, CDR1 is SEHNR, CDR2 FQNEAQ (reference sequence). V was pared by 6 bases and J by 9 bases, with 12 bases between. This CDR3 is 12 amino acids long. The CDR3 DNA sequence: TGTGCCAGCAGGCTGGACGATGGTGAGCAGTTCTTC. It encodes CASRLDDGEQFF.

The V and J genes are TRBV6-6 and TRBJ2-1, with TRBD2 matching 10 bases. This CDR3 has 15 amino acids. Trimming took 0 bases from V and 8 from J; bases not matched to a gene: 4. From germline, CDR1 is MNHNY and CDR2 SVGAGI (reference sequence). The CDR3 DNA follows: TGTGCCAGCAGTTACTCGCTAGCGGGAGTCTATGAGCAGTTCTTC. This encodes CASSYSLAGVYEQFF.

The table lists this clone with a count of one. Different DNA sequences within this sample yield the same CDR3. DNA of the CDR3: TGTGCCAGCAGTTACTCGTATCTGAACACTGAAGCTTTCTTT. It yields the protein CASSYSYLNTEAFF. This chain uses TRBV6-5 with TRBJ1-1, with D hard to call. The germline gives CDR1 MNHEY, CDR2 SVGAGI. This CDR3 is 14 amino acids long. V lost 0 bases, J lost 0 bases, and 5 bases lay in between.

The chain links TRBV5-4 to TRBJ2-3, with 13 bases lining up with TRBD2. This CDR3 has 17 residues. Germline V gene sequence: CDR1 SGHNT, CDR2 YYREEE (reference sequence). V trimming: 5 bases; J trimming: 3 bases; junction bases outside the gene matches: 9. The CDR3 DNA reads TGTGCCAGCAGTCCCGGGACTAGCGGGGTCGAGACAGATACGCAGTATTTT. Residues: CASSPGTSGVETDTQYF.

Details on this clone: A junction boundary mismatches the germline segment, possibly from a read error. The V call is TRBV7-7, the J call TRBJ2-7; tentatively, D is TRBD1 or TRBD2 (5 bases each). CDR1 is SSHAT, CDR2 FNYEAQ, per germline (reference sequence). This CDR3 region has 15 residues. CDR3: CASSLFEGPSYEQYF. The CDR3 DNA follows: TGTGCTAGCAGCTTATTTGAGGGGCCTAGTTACGAGCAGTACTTC.

The genes are TRBV5-5 and TRBJ1-1, with no clear D. Looked up from germline, CDR1 is SGHKS and CDR2 is YYEKEE (reference sequence). V lost 4 bases, J lost 8 bases, and 3 bases lay in between. This CDR3 comprises 9 residues. CDR3 loop: CASSREAFF. The CDR3 nucleotides are TGTGCCAGCAGCCGGGAAGCTTTCTTT. The full variable domain, rest sourced from reference TRBV5-5 and TRBJ1-1, is DAGVTQSPTHLIKTRGQQVTLRCSPISGHKSVSWYQQVLGQGPQFIFQYYEKEERGRGNFPDRFSARQFPNYSSELNVNALLLGDSALYLCASSREAFFGQGTRLTVV.

This rearrangement joins TRBV6-1 to TRBJ1-2; D might be TRBD1 (5 bases). V gave up 2 bases and J gave up 2 bases, with 15 bases separating them. This CDR3 has 16 residues. Germline V gene lookup returns CDR1 MNHNS and CDR2 SASEGT. Here the CDR3 DNA reads TGTGCCAGCAGTGAAAGTAGGGCAGGGATAAACTATGGCTACACCTTC. As protein: CASSESRAGINYGYTF.

The CDR3, as DNA: TGCGCCAGCAGCAATCGTCCTAACTCCTACAATGAGCAGTTCTTC. As protein: CASSNRPNSYNEQFF. The chain combines TRBV5-1 with TRBJ2-1; no definite D call. Germline values: CDR1 SGHRS, CDR2 YFSETQ. CDR3 size: 15 residues. The ends were cut back, 4 bases at V and 0 bases at J, with 11 bases in the middle. Full variable domain (missing parts from reference TRBV5-1 and TRBJ2-1): KAGVTQTPRYLIKTRGQQVTLSCSPISGHRSVSWYQQTPGQGLQFLFEYFSETQRNKGNFPGRFSGRQFSNSRSEMNVSTLELGDSALYLCASSNRPNSYNEQFFGPGTRLTVL.

This clone has a handful of counts. The rearrangement links TRBV7-2 to TRBJ1-2; 7 nucleotides line up with TRBD1. V lost 1 base, J lost 3 bases, and 5 bases stayed unmatched. This CDR3 contains 15 residues. Germline CDR1 and CDR2: SGHTA and FQGNSA. The CDR3 coding sequence is TGTGCCAGCAGCTTAGTCTGGACAGGAGACTATGGCTACACCTTC. It yields the protein CASSLVWTGDYGYTF.

The rearrangement uses TRBV6-2 or TRBV6-3 and TRBJ2-3, with TRBD2 matching over 7 bases. This CDR3 region has 15 residues. CDR1 is MNHEY and CDR2 is SVGEGT in the germline V gene. J lost 3 bases, V lost 5 bases, and 8 bases had no gene match. The chain's CDR3 is CASSRRETLTDTQYF. CDR3 in DNA: TGTGCCAGCAGTAGGCGGGAGACGTTGACAGATACGCAGTATTTT.

The chain employs TRBV3-1 (or the pseudogene TRBV3-2) and TRBJ2-7, with D tentatively TRBD1 or TRBD2 (6 bases each). In germline, CDR1 is LGHDT, CDR2 YNNKEL (reference sequence). V was cut by 1 base and J by 2 bases, with 12 bases left in between. This CDR3 is 15 amino acids long. CDR3 sequence reads: CASSQGPGAPYEQYF. The CDR3 DNA sequence: TGTGCCAGCAGCCAAGGCCCGGGGGCCCCCTACGAGCAGTACTTC.

The CDR3 DNA reads TGTGCCAGCAGCTTAGCGGCAGGGGGGCCTTACGAGCAGTACTTC. It is translated as CASSLAAGGPYEQYF. The V call is TRBV7-8, the J call TRBJ2-7, with D possibly matching TRBD1 (7 bases). V was trimmed by 0 bases and J by 4 bases, leaving 13 bases between them. Germline V CDR1 and CDR2: SGHVS, FQNEAQ. This CDR3 region has 15 residues.

V usage is TRBV2 and J usage is TRBJ2-5, with 7 bases matching TRBD1. Germline-derived CDR1 and CDR2 are SNHLY and FYNNEI. CDR3 length: 14 amino acids. Trimming took 2 bases from V and 9 from J; bases not matched to a gene: 9. The CDR3 region is CASSEKGITGAQYF. The CDR3 region has the DNA TGTGCCAGCAGTGAAAAAGGGATCACAGGGGCCCAGTACTTC. Combining the CDR3 with reference TRBV2 and TRBJ2-5 gives the whole variable domain EPEVTQTPSHQVTQMGQEVILRCVPISNHLYFYWYRQILGQKVEFLVSFYNNEISEKSEIFDDQFSVERPDGSNFTLKIRSTKLEDSAMYFCASSEKGITGAQYFGPGTRLLVL.

The genes are TRBV5-8 and TRBJ1-2; D may be TRBD1 (5 bases). The length of the CDR3 is 13 residues. Per the germline V gene, CDR1 is SGHTS and CDR2 is YDEGEE. V dropped 3 bases and J dropped 4 bases, with 10 bases sitting between them. CDR3 nucleotides: TGTGCCAGCAGCTGGGGGGTGTCCTATGGCTACACCTTC. Amino acids: CASSWGVSYGYTF.

The chain is built from TRBV7-9 and TRBJ1-6; D unclear. This CDR3 spans 14 amino acids. The germline V and J ends were trimmed by 3 bases and 9 bases, with 12 bases remaining between them. Germline CDR1 is SEHNR and CDR2 is FQNEAQ (reference sequence). The CDR3 DNA sequence: TGTGCCAGCAGCTTGGGCGCCTGGGGTTCACCCCTCCACTTT. It encodes CASSLGAWGSPLHF.

The rearrangement uses TRBV15 and TRBJ2-1; D gene ambiguous. CDR1 is LNHNV, CDR2 YYDKDF, per germline (reference sequence). Trimming pared 3 bases from V and 4 bases from J, leaving 13 bases between. The CDR3 is made up of 15 amino acids. CDR3 DNA: TGTGCCACCAGCAGCCCGTGGAGTGGTTACAATGAGCAGTTCTTC. Its translation: CATSSPWSGYNEQFF.

This sequence joins TRBV28 and TRBJ2-7; no definite D call. The germline V and J ends were trimmed by 5 bases and 5 bases, with 22 bases remaining between them. This CDR3 has 16 amino acids. Germline CDR1 and CDR2: MDHEN and SYDVKM. The CDR3: CASSRPISGLANEQYF. The CDR3, as DNA: TGTGCCAGCAGTCGACCTATCTCCGGGTTGGCGAACGAGCAGTACTTC.

V usage is TRBV21-1 and J usage is TRBJ1-1. TRBV21-1 is a pseudogene. The CDR3 sequence is 16 residues long. The CDR3 is CASSKVEPGAGTEAFF. The CDR3 nucleotides are TGTGCCAGCAGCAAAGTAGAGCCGGGGGCGGGCACTGAAGCTTTCTTT.

The chain links TRBV14 to TRBJ2-3; 13 positions agree with TRBD2. Germline V gene sequence: CDR1 SGHDN, CDR2 FVKESK. With V trimmed by 0 bases and J by 3 bases, 6 bases remained unmatched. CDR3 size: 18 residues. This CDR3 is CASSQDLRTSGSTDTQYF. CDR3 sequence (DNA): TGTGCCAGCAGCCAAGATTTGAGGACTAGCGGGAGTACAGATACGCAGTATTTT.

The chain recombines TRBV5-4 with TRBJ2-7; 14 bases agree with TRBD2. V lost 2 bases and J lost 7; bases outside the gene matches: 11. This CDR3 comprises 17 residues. Germline lookup yields CDR1 SGHNT and CDR2 YYREEE (reference sequence). CDR3 sequence: CASSLGLAGGHTSEQYF. The CDR3 nucleotides read TGTGCCAGCAGCTTAGGACTAGCGGGAGGCCATACCTCGGAGCAGTACTTC. Full variable domain (missing parts from reference TRBV5-4 and TRBJ2-7): ETGVTQSPTHLIKTRGQQVTLRCSSQSGHNTVSWYQQALGQGPQFIFQYYREEENGRGNFPPRFSGLQFPNYSSELNVNALELDDSALYLCASSLGLAGGHTSEQYFGPGTRLTVT.

This rearrangement joins TRBV30 to TRBJ1-6; no clear D gene. The CDR3 sequence is 15 residues long. Trimming removed 0 bases at V and 8 bases at J, with 14 bases between. Germline V lookup: CDR1 GTSNPN, CDR2 SVGIG (reference sequence). The CDR3 protein is CAWSVRSRRYSPLHF. The CDR3 DNA reads TGTGCCTGGAGTGTACGGTCCCGACGTTATTCACCCCTCCACTTT.

J is TRBJ1-3 and V is TRBV9, with D uncertain. The V gene lost 1 base and the J gene lost 0 bases, with 17 bases spanning the gap. The CDR3 is made up of 18 amino acids. Germline lookup yields CDR1 SGDLS and CDR2 YYNGEE. The CDR3 is CASSVSSVDANSGNTIYF. The CDR3 DNA reads as TGTGCCAGCAGCGTATCGTCCGTGGACGCAAACTCTGGAAACACCATATATTTT.

Note on this clone: This same CDR3 is encoded by further DNA sequences in the sample. V gene TRBV7-9 combines with J gene TRBJ1-1, with TRBD1 matching over 7 bases. After removal of 3 bases from V and 1 base from J, the junction contained 2 bases not matched to a gene. This CDR3 has 14 amino acids. The V gene's germline CDR1 is SEHNR and CDR2 FQNEAQ (reference sequence). Written as DNA, the CDR3 is TGTGCCAGCAGCTTGGGACAGTCGAACACTGAAGCTTTCTTT. Amino acid sequence: CASSLGQSNTEAFF.

V is TRBV28 and J is TRBJ2-6; 11 bases agree with TRBD1. V trimming: 5 bases; J trimming: 2 bases; junction bases outside the gene matches: 2. The CDR3 has 16 residues. Germline V gene lookup returns CDR1 MDHEN and CDR2 SYDVKM. This CDR3 reads CASSTGQGAGANVLTF. The CDR3 DNA reads TGTGCCAGCAGTACGGGACAGGGGGCTGGGGCCAACGTCCTGACTTTC.

This clone was picked up one time. CDR3 nucleotides: TGTGCCAGCAGCTTAAGGGCACTAGCGGGAGGATGGGAGCAGTTCTTC. It specifies CASSLRALAGGWEQFF. The gene calls are TRBV13 and TRBJ2-1; 12 bases are a match to TRBD2. With V trimmed by 2 bases and J by 10 bases, 9 bases remained unmatched. Germline V CDR1 and CDR2: PRHDT, FYEKMQ (reference sequence). The CDR3 contains 16 residues. Full variable domain (rest looked up from reference TRBV13 and TRBJ2-1): AAGVIQSPRHLIKEKRETATLKCYPIPRHDTVYWYQQGPGQDPQFLISFYEKMQSDKGSIPDRFSAQQFSDYHSELNMSSLELGDSALYFCASSLRALAGGWEQFFGPGTRLTVL.

V usage is TRBV20-1 and J usage is TRBJ2-2; 9 nucleotides align to TRBD1. Germline CDR1 is DFQATT and CDR2 is SNEGSKA (reference sequence). The CDR3 is 15 residues long. The trim removed 3 bases at V and 5 bases at J, leaving 7 bases unmatched. CDR3 in amino acids: CSASRGQGMTGELFF. As DNA, the CDR3 is TGCAGTGCTAGTAGGGGACAGGGTATGACCGGGGAGCTGTTTTTT.

The gene calls are TRBV27 and TRBJ1-1; no clear D gene. Germline V gene data show CDR1 as MNHEY and CDR2 as SMNVEV (reference sequence). V was pared by 1 base and J by 0 bases, with 6 bases between. The CDR3 extends over 14 amino acids. The CDR3 DNA reads TGTGCCAGCAGTTTATTCGGCGTGAACACTGAAGCTTTCTTT. Amino acid sequence: CASSLFGVNTEAFF.